These 8 T cell receptor beta chains came from one sample sequenced in a study of cytomegalovirus exposure and HLA in healthy donors. A multiplex PCR was run with 60 Vbeta primers and 13 Jbeta primers. Sequencing was performed with immunoSEQ multiplex PCR; in TCRdb, only in-frame clones are kept and a portion is missing. The top ten clones hold more than 2% of a sample with about 170,000 clones, approximately 85% of them seen once. The sequenced sample was PBMCs. Receptors originate from a man between 18 and 29 years old in good health and CMV-seropositive.

The chain uses TRBV15 and TRBJ2-7; TRBD1 matches at 9 bases. Germline V gives CDR1 LNHNV, CDR2 YYDKDF (reference sequence). With 1 base clipped from V and 3 bases from J, the junction kept 7 bases outside the gene matches. This CDR3 has 16 amino acids. The CDR3 reads CATSRVTTGGSYEQYF. The CDR3 nucleotides are TGTGCCACCAGCAGAGTAACGACAGGGGGGAGCTACGAGCAGTACTTC.

The J gene is TRBJ2-7, the V gene TRBV9; the match to TRBD1 covers 8 bases. CDR1 is SGDLS and CDR2 is YYNGEE in the germline V gene. Trimming at V came to 4 bases and at J to 6 bases, leaving 9 bases not matched to a gene. This CDR3 spans 14 amino acids. The DNA for the CDR3 is TGTGCCAGCAGCCCCAGGACAGGGTCTCTCGAGCAGTACTTC. This codes for CASSPRTGSLEQYF.

Concerning this clone itself: A junction end diverges from the germline sequence, so it may reflect a read error. The CDR3 protein is CASSLAGTSRETQYF. The CDR3 DNA reads as TGTGCTAGCAGCTTAGCCGGGACTAGCAGAGAGACCCAGTACTTC. This chain connects TRBV7-7 to TRBJ2-5; 9 bases match TRBD2. CDR3 length equals 15 residues. Germline V gene lookup returns CDR1 SSHAT and CDR2 FNYEAQ (reference sequence).

As to this clone: The CDR3 does not end in the conserved phenylalanine or tryptophan, so this is likely a read error. The rearrangement links TRBV2 to TRBJ2-7, with D perhaps matching TRBD2 (6 bases). Germline loops: CDR1 SNHLY, CDR2 FYNNEI. The CDR3 spans 14 residues. V was cut by 7 bases and J by 0 bases, with 13 bases left in between. CDR3 bases: TGTGCCAGCAAACCGGGACTCCTCTCCTACGAGCAGTACCTC. Translating it yields CASKPGLLSYEQYL.

This clone has just a few counts. The rearrangement links TRBV19 to TRBJ1-5; D is unclear. CDR1 LNHDA and CDR2 SQIVND come from the germline V gene (reference sequence). There are 13 residues in the CDR3. Trimming shortened V by 9 bases and J by 2 bases, and 11 bases separated the two germline ends. The CDR3 coding sequence is TGTGCCAGCCAAATAGGAGGCAATCAGCCCCAGCATTTT. Protein product: CASQIGGNQPQHF.

The V gene is TRBV10-3, the J gene TRBJ1-1; 7 bases are shared with TRBD1. Germline assignment: CDR1 ENHRY and CDR2 SYGVKD. The CDR3 length is 13 residues. V was pared by 6 bases and J by 3 bases, with 4 bases of the junction left unmatched. In DNA form, the CDR3 reads TGTGCCATCAGCAAGGGGGCCGACACTGAAGCTTTCTTT. This gives the protein CAISKGADTEAFF.

This sequence joins TRBV9 and TRBJ2-5; TRBD2 agrees at 9 bases. CDR1 is SGDLS, CDR2 YYNGEE, per germline. V gave up 0 bases and J gave up 2 bases; unmatched junction bases: 5. CDR3 length equals 16 residues. The CDR3 nucleotides are TGTGCCAGCAGCGTAGCTCCAGCGGGGGGACAAGAGACCCAGTACTTC. This translates into CASSVAPAGGQETQYF.

This chain links TRBV4-2 with TRBJ2-1; no clear D gene. V was pared by 4 bases and J by 0 bases, with 13 bases between. The CDR3 spans 16 residues. Germline V gene sequence: CDR1 LGHNA, CDR2 YNFKEQ. The CDR3 DNA reads as TGTGCCAGCAGCCCCAGGCTCGCCAGCTCCTACAATGAGCAGTTCTTC. Amino acids: CASSPRLASSYNEQFF.